The 27 T cell receptor beta chains presented below share a single source sample, sequenced in a study of OX40 agonist ivuxolimab in advanced cancers. Sequenced by immunoSEQ multiplex PCR; TCRdb stores in-frame clones only, minus some. The sample shows 40,000 to 45,000 clones, about 80% of them seen only once. The sequencing used CD4+ or CD8+ T cells sorted from blood, collected in a trial of the OX40 agonist ivuxolimab. Receptor source: an adult with an advanced solid tumor such as melanoma, head and neck, liver or kidney cancer.

CDR3 residues: CASSSPGVNYGYTF. CDR3 nucleotide sequence: TGTGCCAGCAGCTCCCCAGGGGTCAACTATGGCTACACCTTC. The J gene is TRBJ1-2, the V gene TRBV27; maybe TRBD1 (6 bases). The V gene lost 6 bases and the J gene lost 2 bases, with 13 bases spanning the gap. Germline V gives CDR1 MNHEY, CDR2 SMNVEV (reference sequence). CDR3 length: 14 residues.

The chain has TRBV2 and TRBJ1-4; D call uncertain. The CDR3 contains 11 residues. CDR1 and CDR2 (germline): SNHLY, FYNNEI. Trimming shortened V by 2 bases and J by 6 bases, and 1 base separated the two germline ends. The CDR3 DNA sequence: TGTGCCAGCAGTGAATATGAAAAACTGTTTTTT. It yields the protein CASSEYEKLFF.

The J gene is TRBJ2-7, the V gene TRBV9; the D gene is possibly TRBD1 (5 bases). The germline gives CDR1 SGDLS, CDR2 YYNGEE. The CDR3 runs 15 residues. V gave up 0 bases and J gave up 2 bases, with 12 bases separating them. For the CDR3, the DNA is TGTGCCAGCAGCGTAGGACCAGGGTATACCTACGAGCAGTACTTC. Protein product: CASSVGPGYTYEQYF.

The chain combines TRBV7-9 with TRBJ2-1, with TRBD1 as a possible D gene (5 bases). Germline assignment: CDR1 SEHNR and CDR2 FQNEAQ (reference sequence). The V and J ends lost 0 bases and 9 bases respectively, with 12 bases between them. The CDR3 sequence is 14 residues long. The CDR3 here is CASSLAGQGAEQFF. CDR3 sequence (DNA): TGTGCCAGCAGCTTAGCCGGTCAGGGCGCTGAGCAGTTCTTC.

This clone has just a few counts. CDR3 sequence reads: CASSERQRYQPQHF. The DNA of the CDR3 is TGTGCCAGCAGTGAAAGACAGCGGTATCAGCCCCAGCATTTT. The chain has TRBV2 and TRBJ1-5; the D gene is possibly TRBD1 (5 bases). Trimming shortened V by 2 bases and J by 5 bases, and 10 bases separated the two germline ends. Germline V gives CDR1 SNHLY, CDR2 FYNNEI. This CDR3 region has 14 residues.

The rearrangement uses TRBV5-8 and TRBJ1-1; D gene unclear. Germline V lookup: CDR1 SGHTS, CDR2 YDEGEE. Trimming took off 6 bases at V and 0 bases at J, with 18 bases between the two ends. The CDR3 extends over 16 amino acids. Here the CDR3 DNA reads TGTGCCAGCACCGTCCGGTTCGGGCCGATGAACACTGAAGCTTTCTTT. Protein sequence: CASTVRFGPMNTEAFF.

V gene TRBV7-8 combines with J gene TRBJ2-7; 7 bases match TRBD2. The length of the CDR3 is 13 residues. The germline gives CDR1 SGHVS, CDR2 FQNEAQ. Trimming removed 3 bases from V and 2 bases from J; junction bases left unmatched: 1. CDR3 bases: TGTGCCAGCAGCTTGGGAGGGCCCTACGAGCAGTACTTC. It encodes CASSLGGPYEQYF.

The rearrangement joins TRBV6-6 to TRBJ1-5; D remains ambiguous. The CDR3 extends over 14 amino acids. V was clipped by 2 bases and J by 3 bases, with 8 bases between them. The germline V gene has CDR1 MNHNY and CDR2 SVGAGI (reference sequence). This CDR3 reads CASSYGRDNQPQHF. CDR3 sequence (DNA): TGTGCCAGCAGTTACGGGCGGGACAATCAGCCCCAGCATTTT.

The gene calls are TRBV9 and TRBJ2-6; D is ambiguous. This CDR3 has 16 residues. Trimming took off 0 bases at V and 4 bases at J, with 11 bases between the two ends. Germline CDR1 is SGDLS and CDR2 is YYNGEE. For the CDR3, the DNA is TGTGCCAGCAGCGTAGTCGGTGGGCAGGGGGCCAACGTCCTGACTTTC. Its protein product is CASSVVGGQGANVLTF.

This clone was detected a few times. The chain uses TRBV7-9 and TRBJ2-3, with 9 nucleotides matching TRBD2. Germline V CDR1 and CDR2: SEHNR, FQNEAQ (reference sequence). The junction had 11 bases not matched to a gene; V was cut back by 4 bases and J by 0 bases. The CDR3 runs to 18 residues. CDR3 loop: CASSSLSTRGGSTDTQYF. The DNA of the CDR3 is TGTGCCAGCAGCTCCCTCTCAACGCGGGGGGGTAGCACAGATACGCAGTATTTT.

The table lists this clone with a count of one. CDR3 in amino acids: CASSPREGSSDTQYF. In DNA, the CDR3 is TGTGCCAGCAGCCCGAGGGAGGGATCTTCAGATACGCAGTATTTT. This chain joins TRBV11-1 and TRBJ2-3; 7 positions match TRBD2. V gave up 5 bases and J gave up 4 bases; unmatched junction bases: 9. This CDR3 is built from 15 residues. Germline V lookup: CDR1 SGHAT, CDR2 FQDESV (reference sequence).

This clone was counted once. The chain joins TRBV11-2 to TRBJ2-3, with no clear D. This CDR3 is built from 14 residues. V lost 0 bases to trimming and J lost 3 bases, with 7 bases between them. In germline, CDR1 is SGHAT, CDR2 FQNNGV. The CDR3 protein is CASSLDPSTDTQYF. The DNA for the CDR3 is TGTGCCAGCAGCTTAGATCCCTCAACAGATACGCAGTATTTT.

In its sample, this clone was seen once. Its ends do not fully match the called genes, so a read error is possible. This chain uses TRBV6-1 with TRBJ1-2; weak D call: TRBD1 (5 bases). This CDR3 spans 12 amino acids. The germline V gene has CDR1 MNHNS and CDR2 SASEGT. CDR3 sequence (DNA): TGTGCCAGCAGTGAAGGCAGGGTTGGGGAATTTTTC. Amino acids: CASSEGRVGEFF.

This clone has only a few counts. The chain recombines TRBV5-1 with TRBJ2-2; D is perhaps TRBD2 (6 bases). Germline V CDR1 and CDR2: SGHRS, YFSETQ. Trimming cost V 5 bases and J 4 bases, with 12 bases left between them. The CDR3 runs to 14 residues. In DNA form, the CDR3 reads TGCGCCAGCAGTCCCAGCGGGCTCACCGGGGAGCTGTTTTTT. Protein sequence: CASSPSGLTGELFF.

The chain carries TRBV7-2 and TRBJ2-5, with 12 bases matching TRBD2. Trimming took 5 bases from V and 1 from J; bases not matched to a gene: 8. The germline V gene encodes CDR1 SGHTA and CDR2 FQGNSA. The CDR3 is 17 residues long. CDR3 amino acids: CASSPRLAGAPQETQYF. Written as DNA, the CDR3 is TGTGCCAGCAGCCCCAGACTAGCGGGAGCTCCCCAAGAGACCCAGTACTTC.

This clone was detected only a few times. The chain couples TRBV27 to TRBJ1-5, with TRBD1 identical over 8 bases. Germline V gene lookup returns CDR1 MNHEY and CDR2 SMNVEV (reference sequence). V gave up 3 bases and J gave up 7 bases; unmatched junction bases: 2. CDR3 length: 13 amino acids. The CDR3 region is CASSLTGDQPQHF. The CDR3 DNA sequence: TGTGCCAGCAGTTTGACAGGGGACCAGCCCCAGCATTTT.

The rearrangement uses TRBV5-1 and TRBJ2-7, with TRBD1 matching 7 bases. V shed 0 bases and J 1 base; nucleotides not matched to a gene: 1. The germline gives CDR1 SGHRS, CDR2 YFSETQ. The CDR3 sequence is 14 residues long. This CDR3 is CASSLGQGSYEQYF. In nucleotides, the CDR3 is TGCGCCAGCAGCTTGGGACAGGGATCCTACGAGCAGTACTTC. Full variable domain (missing parts from reference TRBV5-1 and TRBJ2-7): KAGVTQTPRYLIKTRGQQVTLSCSPISGHRSVSWYQQTPGQGLQFLFEYFSETQRNKGNFPGRFSGRQFSNSRSEMNVSTLELGDSALYLCASSLGQGSYEQYFGPGTRLTVT.

This chain connects TRBV5-4 to TRBJ2-3; D may be TRBD2 (6 bases). There are 16 residues in the CDR3. Per the germline V gene, CDR1 is SGHNT and CDR2 is YYREEE (reference sequence). Trimming cost V 1 base and J 3 bases, with 15 bases left between them. In DNA form, the CDR3 reads TGTGCCAGCAGCTTGTCCACGGGAGCTCGTACAGATACGCAGTATTTT. The encoded protein is CASSLSTGARTDTQYF.

This clone was detected a few times. This chain connects TRBV28 to TRBJ1-2; possibly TRBD1 for D (5 bases). Trimming took off 4 bases at V and 4 bases at J, with 16 bases between the two ends. Germline CDR1 MDHEN, CDR2 SYDVKM. This CDR3 has 15 residues. CDR3 coding DNA: TGTGCCAGCAGTTCCCCCAGAGACAGTCTCTATGGCTACACCTTC. Amino acids: CASSSPRDSLYGYTF.

The rearrangement uses TRBV29-1 and TRBJ1-3, with TRBD1 as a possible D gene (5 bases). CDR1 is SQVTM, CDR2 ANQGSEA, per germline. Deletions cut 6 bases from V and 2 bases from J, with 11 bases between. The CDR3 has 13 amino acids. This chain's CDR3 is CSVGGTTGNTIYF. CDR3 DNA sequence: TGCAGCGTCGGGGGGACGACTGGAAACACCATATATTTT.

This clone is a singleton in its sample. The genes are TRBV19 and TRBJ2-4, with D unclear. CDR3 length: 13 residues. The germline gives CDR1 LNHDA, CDR2 SQIVND (reference sequence). Deletions cut 7 bases from V and 8 bases from J, with 15 bases between. For the CDR3, the DNA is TGTGCCAGTATTCCTCACACCCGGGACATTCAGTACTTC. Residues: CASIPHTRDIQYF.

This chain joins TRBV11-1 and TRBJ2-7; D perhaps matches TRBD2 (6 bases). The CDR3 is 16 residues long. Trimming shortened V by 5 bases and J by 0 bases, and 17 bases separated the two germline ends. Germline V CDR1 and CDR2: SGHAT, FQDESV (reference sequence). CDR3 region: CASSRSGVVGSYEQYF. The CDR3 bases are TGTGCCAGCAGCCGTTCGGGGGTCGTTGGCTCCTACGAGCAGTACTTC.

The chain links TRBV5-1 to TRBJ2-5; D is perhaps TRBD2 (5 bases). The CDR3 covers 15 residues. CDR1 is SGHRS, CDR2 YFSETQ, per germline. The V gene lost 4 bases and the J gene lost 5 bases, with 18 bases spanning the gap. The DNA of the CDR3 is TGCGCCAGCAGCATCGGACTCCAACATTCGGAGACCCAGTACTTC. Protein sequence: CASSIGLQHSETQYF.

The J gene is TRBJ2-1, the V gene TRBV12-2; the D segment call TRBD1 is taken from the table without a DNA check. TRBV12-2 is reported as a pseudogene. CDR3 size: 21 residues. This CDR3 is CASRSGARGPGQGAIYNEQFF. Here the CDR3 DNA reads TGTGCAAGTCGCTCCGGGGCCCGAGGCCCGGGACAGGGGGCGATCTACAATGAGCAGTTCTTC.

The chain couples TRBV5-6 to TRBJ2-5; possibly TRBD1 for D (6 bases). The CDR3 consists of 14 residues. V dropped 4 bases and J dropped 7 bases, with 17 bases sitting between them. The V gene's germline CDR1 is SGHDT and CDR2 YYEEEE. Here the CDR3 reads CASSEGGGQRTQYF. The CDR3 region has the DNA TGTGCCAGCAGCGAAGGGGGTGGACAACGGACCCAGTACTTC.

The DNA of the CDR3 is TGTGCCAGTCGGATGTCGGTCTCGGGGTCCTACAATGAGCAGTTCTTC. Translated, it gives CASRMSVSGSYNEQFF. This chain joins TRBV19 and TRBJ2-1, with a tentative D call TRBD2 (5 bases). There are 16 residues in the CDR3. V lost 8 bases and J lost 1, with 18 bases in between. Germline V gene sequence: CDR1 LNHDA, CDR2 SQIVND (reference sequence).

V and J are TRBV5-1 and TRBJ1-3, with D maybe TRBD1 (5 bases). The V end was cut by 3 bases, the J end by 0 bases, with 13 bases between. Germline CDR1 reads SGHRS; CDR2 reads YFSETQ. The CDR3 has 16 amino acids. The CDR3 region is CASSSQGQGSGNTIYF. CDR3 DNA: TGCGCCAGCAGCTCCCAGGGTCAAGGCTCTGGAAACACCATATATTTT.